These 32 T cell receptor beta chains were sequenced from one sample in a study of T-cell reconstitution after alpha-beta-depleted transplantation in children. TCRbeta library construction was performed incorporating unique molecular identifiers. MiXCR, run by TCRdb on the PCR reads, gives a single entry per CDR3 protein. Of some 200,000 distinct CDR3 sequences listed, about 8.2% are singletons. Sequencing was performed on PBMCs, mostly from graft donor cells, taken 360 days after TCRalphabeta/CD19-depleted stem cell transplant. Source of these receptors: a male patient between 2 and 15 years old who had a stem cell transplant for acute myeloid leukemia, so the T cells may come from the graft donor.

The rearrangement links TRBV20-1 to TRBJ2-1, with D possibly called TRBD1 or TRBD2 (5 bases each). The CDR3 spans 15 residues. Germline loops: CDR1 DFQATT, CDR2 SNEGSKA (reference sequence). Trimming pared 4 bases from V and 6 bases from J, leaving 19 bases between. In DNA, the CDR3 is TGCAGTGCTACTCCCCGGGACGATTGGGTCAATGAGCAGTTCTTC. Translating gives CSATPRDDWVNEQFF.

This clonotype was counted a few times. This chain links TRBV7-9 with TRBJ2-7, with 7 bases that match TRBD2. J gave up 2 bases and V 1 base, and 14 bases lay outside the gene matches. This CDR3 comprises 18 residues. Germline lookup yields CDR1 SEHNR and CDR2 FQNEAQ (reference sequence). The CDR3 DNA sequence: TGTGCCAGCAGCTTAGAGGCGGCCGTACGGGCGGGGGCCTACGAGCAGTACTTC. This encodes CASSLEAAVRAGAYEQYF. The variable domain in full, completed from reference TRBV7-9 and TRBJ2-7, reads DTGVSQNPRHKITKRGQNVTFRCDPISEHNRLYWYRQTLGQGPEFLTYFQNEAQLEKSRLLSDRFSAERPKGSFSTLEIQRTEQGDSAMYLCASSLEAAVRAGAYEQYFGPGTRLTVT.

This clonotype was seen repeatedly, ten times or more. CDR3 DNA: TGTGCCAGCAGCTTAGCGGGGGCCCACGAGCAGTACTTC. It encodes CASSLAGAHEQYF. This chain links TRBV7-8 with TRBJ2-7, with a tentative D call TRBD1 (6 bases). Germline assignment: CDR1 SGHVS and CDR2 FQNEAQ. Between the trimmed V and J ends, which lost 0 bases and 5 bases, there was a span of 8 bases. This CDR3 comprises 13 residues.

Many counts were recorded for this clonotype. The rearrangement links TRBV3-1 to TRBJ2-1; 13 bases map to TRBD2. V shed 6 bases and J 4 bases; nucleotides not matched to a gene: 3. Germline lookup yields CDR1 LGHDT and CDR2 YNNKEL (reference sequence). This CDR3 region has 15 residues. CDR3 in DNA: TGTGCCAGCAGACCGACTAGCGGGGGGTACAATGAGCAGTTCTTC. This codes for CASRPTSGGYNEQFF.

This clonotype was counted many times. This rearrangement joins TRBV18 to TRBJ2-5, with TRBD2 matching over 13 bases. With 6 bases clipped from V and 2 bases from J, the junction kept 6 bases outside the gene matches. The V gene's germline CDR1 is KGHSH and CDR2 LQKENI. The CDR3 has 16 amino acids. The CDR3 DNA reads as TGTGCCAGCTCGGAGAGGACTAGCGGGAGTCAAGAGACCCAGTACTTC. Residues: CASSERTSGSQETQYF.

This clonotype was recorded many times. The chain uses TRBV6-5 and TRBJ1-5; a weak D match, TRBD1 (6 bases). Trimming took off 7 bases at V and 1 base at J, with 17 bases between the two ends. The CDR3 has 16 residues. Germline lookup yields CDR1 MNHEY and CDR2 SVGAGI. For the CDR3, the DNA is TGTGCCAGCACCTACCCACAGGGATCGAGCAATCAGCCCCAGCATTTT. This codes for CASTYPQGSSNQPQHF.

This clonotype was seen ten or more times. V usage is TRBV29-1 and J usage is TRBJ1-2; a weak D match, TRBD1 (6 bases). The V gene lost 4 bases and the J gene lost 6 bases, with 12 bases spanning the gap. Germline CDR1 SQVTM, CDR2 ANQGSEA. The CDR3 loop spans 12 amino acids. The chain's CDR3 is CSVGGATDGYTF. The CDR3 DNA is TGCAGCGTTGGGGGGGCCACCGATGGCTACACCTTC.

The sample holds a few counts of this clonotype. This chain connects TRBV18 to TRBJ2-5; D gene ambiguous. The germline V and J ends were trimmed by 1 base and 4 bases, with 10 bases remaining between them. Germline CDR1 reads KGHSH; CDR2 reads LQKENI. The CDR3 has 14 residues. CDR3 residues: CASSPLSRPETQYF. In nucleotides, the CDR3 is TGTGCCAGCTCACCACTCAGCAGGCCAGAGACCCAGTACTTC.

This clonotype was observed a few times. The chain links TRBV6-2 or TRBV6-3 to TRBJ1-1, with D unclear. Trimming cost V 0 bases and J 1 base, with 12 bases left between them. CDR1 and CDR2 from the germline V gene are MNHEY and SVGEGT. The CDR3 loop spans 16 amino acids. CDR3 protein: CASSYSRGLGNTEAFF. DNA for the CDR3: TGTGCCAGCAGTTACTCAAGAGGCCTAGGGAACACTGAAGCTTTCTTT.

The chain employs TRBV27 and TRBJ2-2; D uncertain. Germline loops: CDR1 MNHEY, CDR2 SMNVEV (reference sequence). Trimming cost V 5 bases and J 3 bases, with 13 bases left between them. The CDR3 extends over 15 amino acids. The CDR3 DNA follows: TGTGCCAGCAGTCCGTGGTGGGCGGACACCGGGGAGCTGTTTTTT. Amino acid sequence: CASSPWWADTGELFF.

The sample holds a few counts of this clonotype. This rearrangement joins TRBV15 to TRBJ1-3, with D hard to call. There are 16 residues in the CDR3. Trimming cost V 0 bases and J 0 bases, with 9 bases left between them. Germline lookup yields CDR1 LNHNV and CDR2 YYDKDF (reference sequence). CDR3 loop: CATSRDSQNSGNTIYF. For the CDR3, the DNA is TGTGCCACCAGCAGAGATTCCCAGAACTCTGGAAACACCATATATTTT. Looking up the rest from reference TRBV15 and TRBJ1-3 gives the full variable domain: DAMVIQNPRYQVTQFGKPVTLSCSQTLNHNVMYWYQQKSSQAPKLLFHYYDKDFNNEADTPDNFQSRRPNTSFCFLDIRSPGLGDTAMYLCATSRDSQNSGNTIYFGEGSWLTVV.

The sample holds many counts of this clonotype. The rearrangement joins TRBV4-3 to TRBJ2-1; 7 bases align to TRBD2. Germline V gene data show CDR1 as LGHNA and CDR2 as YSLEER. The junction had 18 bases not matched to a gene; V was cut back by 1 base and J by 6 bases. The CDR3 spans 19 residues. The chain's CDR3 is CASSQGGPRRETAPNEQFF. The DNA for the CDR3 is TGCGCCAGCAGCCAAGGGGGCCCTCGGCGGGAGACTGCCCCCAATGAGCAGTTCTTC.

This clonotype was observed a few times. V and J are TRBV4-3 and TRBJ2-3; TRBD1 matches 9 bases. CDR1 is LGHNA, CDR2 YSLEER, per germline. V was pared by 4 bases and J by 0 bases, with 2 bases of the junction left unmatched. The CDR3 totals 15 residues. DNA for the CDR3: TGCGCCAGCAGCCCACAGGGGGCGAGCACAGATACGCAGTATTTT. This encodes CASSPQGASTDTQYF.

There are a few counts of this clonotype. The chain couples TRBV12-3 or TRBV12-4 to TRBJ1-2, with D possibly being TRBD1 (6 bases). Trimming stripped 6 bases from V and 4 bases from J, with 21 bases between. The CDR3 contains 16 residues. In nucleotides, the CDR3 is TGTGCCAGCAGAAAGCAGGCCCGGGGGCTAGGCTATGGCTACACCTTC. Its translation: CASRKQARGLGYGYTF.

This clonotype was seen a handful of times. The chain recombines TRBV7-2 with TRBJ2-3; D is ambiguous. This CDR3 comprises 13 residues. CDR1 and CDR2 from the germline V gene are SGHTA and FQGNSA. V was shortened by 1 base and J by 6 bases, with 8 bases between the two germline ends. CDR3 DNA sequence: TGTGCCAGCAGCTTAGTGGCTCCTGATACGCAGTATTTT. Amino acid sequence: CASSLVAPDTQYF.

There are a few counts of this clonotype. This sequence joins TRBV24-1 and TRBJ2-7, with 10 bases identical to TRBD1. The CDR3 consists of 15 residues. V trimming: 11 bases; J trimming: 2 bases; junction bases outside the gene matches: 11. Germline-derived CDR1 and CDR2 are KGHDR and SFDVKD. DNA of the CDR3: TGTGCCAGTTCCAGGAAGGGACAGGGGACCTACGAGCAGTACGTC. Amino acid sequence: CASSRKGQGTYEQYV.

This clonotype was seen a handful of times. The J gene is TRBJ2-1, the V gene TRBV12-3 or TRBV12-4; tentative D call: TRBD2 (6 bases). This CDR3 comprises 13 residues. The V end lost 7 bases, the J end lost 8 bases, and 15 bases lay between the germline ends. This CDR3 is CASNPGVADEQFF. DNA of the CDR3: TGTGCCAGCAACCCCGGGGTAGCGGATGAGCAGTTCTTC.

Only a few counts were recorded for this clonotype. V and J are TRBV20-1 and TRBJ1-5; 7 bases map to TRBD1. The germline V gene encodes CDR1 DFQATT and CDR2 SNEGSKA (reference sequence). The CDR3 is 13 residues long. V gave up 4 bases and J gave up 7 bases; unmatched junction bases: 7. The CDR3 DNA reads as TGCAGTGCTACCGTCACAGGGGACCAGCCCCAGCATTTT. It translates to CSATVTGDQPQHF.

The DNA for the CDR3 is TGCAGTGCTAGAGATCCTCCACCAGCTGAAGCTTTCTTT. Translation: CSARDPPPAEAFF. The chain uses TRBV20-1 and TRBJ1-1; no reliable D call. CDR3 length equals 13 residues. The germline V gene has CDR1 DFQATT and CDR2 SNEGSKA (reference sequence). The V end was cut by 0 bases, the J end by 6 bases, with 11 bases between.

This clonotype was counted ten times or more. The V call is TRBV5-5, the J call TRBJ2-3; the D is unclear. Germline lookup yields CDR1 SGHKS and CDR2 YYEKEE (reference sequence). V lost 4 bases and J 4 bases, leaving 4 bases between the germline ends. The CDR3 sequence is 11 residues long. The CDR3 DNA is TGTGCCAGCAGCGTGGCAGATACGCAGTATTTT. Translation gives CASSVADTQYF.

This clonotype was seen at least ten times. J is TRBJ2-7 and V is TRBV5-1; 8 positions agree with TRBD1. Unmatched junction bases numbered 12, after V lost 0 bases and J lost 4 bases. CDR3 length: 17 amino acids. CDR1 is SGHRS and CDR2 is YFSETQ in the germline V gene. The CDR3 spells CASSLVRTGTSLYEQYF. The CDR3 DNA is TGCGCCAGCAGCTTGGTTAGGACAGGGACATCACTTTACGAGCAGTACTTC.

This clonotype was recorded a few times. The chain joins TRBV18 to TRBJ1-1; 7 nucleotides agree with TRBD1. The V and J ends lost 5 bases and 1 base, in that order; junction bases with no gene match: 4. The CDR3 has 14 residues. CDR1 is KGHSH, CDR2 LQKENI, per germline. The DNA of the CDR3 is TGTGCCAGCTCAGACAGGGTGGGGAACACTGAAGCTTTCTTT. Translating it yields CASSDRVGNTEAFF.

This clonotype turned up a few times. This chain uses TRBV5-6 with TRBJ1-5; 7 nucleotides line up with TRBD1. Per germline, CDR1 SGHDT and CDR2 YYEEEE. V shed 4 bases and J 7 bases; nucleotides not matched to a gene: 11. The CDR3 contains 15 residues. This CDR3 reads CASSRAGQWFQPQHF. The DNA for the CDR3 is TGTGCCAGCAGCCGCGCGGGACAGTGGTTCCAGCCCCAGCATTTT.

Many counts were recorded for this clonotype. This chain uses TRBV4-3 with TRBJ2-1; D is uncertain. V shed 2 bases and J shed 0 bases, with 11 bases lying between them. Germline lookup yields CDR1 LGHNA and CDR2 YSLEER. This CDR3 contains 16 residues. This chain's CDR3 is CASSQSPSSSYNEQFF. The DNA of the CDR3 is TGCGCCAGCAGCCAAAGCCCCTCGAGCTCCTACAATGAGCAGTTCTTC.

This clonotype showed up many times. The V gene is TRBV4-3, the J gene TRBJ2-1; TRBD2 matches 9 bases. Looked up from germline, CDR1 is LGHNA and CDR2 is YSLEER. V lost 0 bases, J lost 8 bases, and 11 bases stayed unmatched. The CDR3 runs 17 residues. The CDR3, as DNA: TGCGCCAGCAGCCAAGAGTTAGGACTAGCGATGGGAGATGAGCAGTTCTTC. Protein sequence: CASSQELGLAMGDEQFF.

The sample holds a few counts of this clonotype. This chain connects TRBV29-1 to TRBJ2-1; 7 bases match TRBD2. This CDR3 comprises 11 residues. CDR1 SQVTM and CDR2 ANQGSEA come from the germline V gene. V dropped 7 bases and J dropped 7; count of bases not matched to a gene: 4. The CDR3 loop reads CSAFSGNEQFF. CDR3 nucleotide sequence: TGCAGCGCTTTTAGCGGGAATGAGCAGTTCTTC.

This clonotype has more than one count but fewer than ten. The chain has TRBV5-5 and TRBJ1-2; TRBD1 aligns across 9 bases. Germline CDR1 is SGHKS and CDR2 is YYEKEE (reference sequence). CDR3 size: 15 residues. J lost 4 bases, V lost 3 bases, and 7 bases had no gene match. Written as DNA, the CDR3 is TGTGCCAGCAGCTCGACCGGGACAGGGCTCTATGGCTACACCTTC. Translating gives CASSSTGTGLYGYTF.

In this sample, this clonotype turned up a few times. The CDR3 protein is CASSQGPAGEFYNEQFF. CDR3 nucleotides: TGTGCCAGCAGCCAAGGCCCAGCGGGGGAATTCTACAATGAGCAGTTCTTC. This chain connects TRBV3-1 to TRBJ2-1, with 8 bases matching TRBD2. Trimming removed 1 base from V and 3 bases from J; junction bases left unmatched: 8. Germline values: CDR1 LGHDT, CDR2 YNNKEL (reference sequence). The CDR3 runs 17 residues.

The rearrangement links TRBV7-2 to TRBJ2-5, with 8 bases that match TRBD2. Germline V lookup: CDR1 SGHTA, CDR2 FQGNSA. The V segment lost 5 bases and the J segment 0 bases; nucleotides outside the gene matches: 11. The CDR3 contains 17 residues. The CDR3 here is CASSPGSGGVYQETQYF. The CDR3 DNA sequence: TGTGCCAGCAGCCCGGGGAGCGGGGGTGTTTACCAAGAGACCCAGTACTTC.

The sample holds a few counts of this clonotype. The chain links TRBV12-3 or TRBV12-4 to TRBJ2-1, with a possible D match to TRBD2 (6 bases). Trimming cost V 5 bases and J 2 bases, with 13 bases left between them. CDR3 size: 15 residues. CDR3 sequence (DNA): TGTGCCAGCAGTCACGGGTGGGGGGCCTACAATGAGCAGTTCTTC. Translation: CASSHGWGAYNEQFF.

This clonotype was observed many times. CDR3 residues: CASSLRGRERETQYF. Written as DNA, the CDR3 is TGTGCCAGCAGTTTAAGGGGGCGGGAGCGGGAGACCCAGTACTTC. The J gene is TRBJ2-5, the V gene TRBV12-3 or TRBV12-4; D possibly uses TRBD1 or TRBD2 (7 bases each). Trimming took off 2 bases at V and 5 bases at J, with 15 bases between the two ends. The CDR3 length is 15 residues.

This chain uses TRBV7-9 with TRBJ1-3, with a weak D call TRBD1 (6 bases). CDR1 is SEHNR and CDR2 is FQNEAQ in the germline V gene (reference sequence). The CDR3 length is 16 residues. V was trimmed by 5 bases and J by 2 bases, leaving 16 bases between them. CDR3 DNA sequence: TGTGCCAGCAGCCTATTACAGGGCCTAACTGGAAACACCATATATTTT. Protein: CASSLLQGLTGNTIYF.